This T cell receptor beta chain is from a study of OX40 agonist ivuxolimab in advanced cancers. The overall study: Three individuals attained partial responses, comprising one hepatocellular carcinoma case and two cutaneous melanoma cases. Notes on the study in general: Blood T cells, both CD4+ and CD8+, expanded clonally by week 6 at 0.1 to 3.0 mg/kg.

Produced via immunoSEQ multiplex PCR; TCRdb's table is partial and in-frame only. The table lists fewer than 85,000 clones, 85% of them singletons, with 0.5% to 0.55% in the top ten. Patients who had autoimmune disease history or got systemic immunosuppression were left out. The CDR3 covers 15 residues. CDR1 SGHRS and CDR2 YFSETQ come from the germline V gene. The V gene lost 4 bases and the J gene lost 2 bases, with 10 bases spanning the gap. To note about this clone: Antigen unknown.

The source material was CD4+ or CD8+ T cells sorted from blood, sampled in a trial of the OX40 agonist ivuxolimab. The sequence was collected from an adult with an advanced solid tumor such as melanoma, head and neck, liver or kidney cancer. This chain uses TRBV5-1 with TRBJ2-6; no firm D call. The DNA for the CDR3 is TGCGCCAGCAGCCTGGGTACAGCTGGGGCCAACGTCCTGACTTTC. Protein product: CASSLGTAGANVLTF.